These 27 T cell receptor beta chains came from one sample sequenced in a study of T cells in Graves' hyperthyroidism and ophthalmopathy. The investigators amplified TCR beta CDR3 regions from RNA transcripts. Primed by the HTBI set, a first-round RT-PCR was run on the TCR CDR3. In TCRdb, the multiplex PCR reads were re-called with MiXCR into one record per CDR3 protein. This sample has about 350,000 distinct CDR3 sequences; 15% to 20% occur once, and the top ten carry 30% to 40%. Input material: blood. The receptor source for this set is a woman aged 25 to 45 with Graves' hyperthyroidism that later progressed to Graves' ophthalmopathy.

This clonotype appeared many times. The genes are TRBV27 and TRBJ1-1, with D possibly TRBD1 on 6 matching bases. The germline gives CDR1 MNHEY, CDR2 SMNVEV (reference sequence). V was clipped by 4 bases and J by 0 bases, with 15 bases between them. This CDR3 spans 16 amino acids. This CDR3 reads CASSSYLQGVNTEAFF. The CDR3, as DNA: TGTGCCAGCAGTTCCTACCTACAGGGTGTGAACACTGAAGCTTTCTTT.

The gene calls are TRBV20-1 and TRBJ1-6; TRBD1 might be the D (6 bases). Germline CDR1 reads DFQATT; CDR2 reads SNEGSKA (reference sequence). V shed 4 bases and J shed 0 bases, with 16 bases lying between them. The CDR3 contains 17 residues. CDR3 protein: CSATDRGESSYNSPLHF. The CDR3 DNA reads as TGCAGTGCTACGGACAGAGGAGAAAGCTCCTATAATTCACCCCTCCACTTT.

The table lists this clonotype with many counts. V gene TRBV7-9 combines with J gene TRBJ2-1; maybe TRBD2 (6 bases). The germline V and J ends were trimmed by 5 bases and 1 base, with 15 bases remaining between them. Germline values: CDR1 SEHNR, CDR2 FQNEAQ (reference sequence). The CDR3 has 16 amino acids. CDR3 sequence (DNA): TGTGCCAGCAGCCCGGGTGGCGGGGTTTCCTACAATGAGCAGTTCTTC. Amino acid sequence: CASSPGGGVSYNEQFF.

This clonotype was recorded many times. The chain employs TRBV5-5 and TRBJ2-1, with unresolved D. Germline assignment: CDR1 SGHKS and CDR2 YYEKEE (reference sequence). Trimming shortened V by 4 bases and J by 4 bases, and 18 bases separated the two germline ends. The CDR3 has 16 residues. Here the CDR3 reads CASSHYVLTEYNEQFF. CDR3 nucleotide sequence: TGTGCCAGCAGCCACTATGTTCTCACTGAGTACAATGAGCAGTTCTTC. Full variable domain (missing parts from reference TRBV5-5 and TRBJ2-1): DAGVTQSPTHLIKTRGQQVTLRCSPISGHKSVSWYQQVLGQGPQFIFQYYEKEERGRGNFPDRFSARQFPNYSSELNVNALLLGDSALYLCASSHYVLTEYNEQFFGPGTRLTVL.

This clonotype was seen ten or more times. For the CDR3, the DNA is TGTGCCAGCAGCTTAGTACGACTAGCGGGAGGCAATGAGCAGTTCTTC. This sequence encodes CASSLVRLAGGNEQFF. The chain is built from TRBV7-9 and TRBJ2-1; 13 bases fit TRBD2. J lost 6 bases, V lost 1 base, and 3 bases had no gene match. Germline loops: CDR1 SEHNR, CDR2 FQNEAQ (reference sequence). The CDR3 has 16 residues.

This clonotype was picked up many times. The J gene is TRBJ2-1, the V gene TRBV7-8; a possible D gene is TRBD2 (5 bases). The V end lost 5 bases, the J end lost 7 bases, and 15 bases lay between the germline ends. CDR3 length: 14 residues. Per germline, CDR1 SGHVS and CDR2 FQNEAQ. Written as DNA, the CDR3 is TGTGCCAGCAGCCCAGACTCGCCGGGGAATGAGCAGTTCTTC. Translated, it gives CASSPDSPGNEQFF.

This clonotype was detected a few times. The genes are TRBV20-1 and TRBJ1-5, with D tentatively TRBD1 (6 bases). The CDR3 loop spans 14 amino acids. Trimming stripped 6 bases from V and 3 bases from J, with 15 bases between. Germline values: CDR1 DFQATT, CDR2 SNEGSKA (reference sequence). The chain's CDR3 is CSADGQSDNQPQHF. CDR3 DNA sequence: TGCAGTGCCGATGGACAGTCCGACAATCAGCCCCAGCATTTT.

The J gene is TRBJ2-7, the V gene TRBV18; D is perhaps TRBD1 (5 bases). Between the trimmed V and J ends, which lost 4 bases and 1 base, there was a span of 20 bases. Germline CDR1 KGHSH, CDR2 LQKENI. The CDR3 is made up of 17 amino acids. CDR3 DNA: TGTGCCAGCTCACTGAGAAGTTTAATAGGGGCATCCTACGAGCAGTACTTC. It codes for CASSLRSLIGASYEQYF.

This clonotype has at least ten counts. J is TRBJ1-1 and V is TRBV3-1; D gene unclear. Germline V gene lookup returns CDR1 LGHDT and CDR2 YNNKEL (reference sequence). CDR3 length: 16 amino acids. V lost 0 bases to trimming and J lost 0 bases, with 11 bases between them. CDR3 sequence (DNA): TGTGCCAGCAGCCAAGAACACCAGCAAATGAACACTGAAGCTTTCTTT. Its protein product is CASSQEHQQMNTEAFF. Full variable domain (remainder filled in from reference TRBV3-1 and TRBJ1-1): DTAVSQTPKYLVTQMGNDKSIKCEQNLGHDTMYWYKQDSKKFLKIMFSYNNKELIINETVPNRFSPKSPDKAHLNLHINSLELGDSAVYFCASSQEHQQMNTEAFFGQGTRLTVV.

The J gene is TRBJ2-1, the V gene TRBV10-3; the match to TRBD1 covers 7 bases. The CDR3 contains 14 residues. The V gene end was trimmed by 4 bases and the J gene end by 8 bases; junction bases not matched to a gene: 8. The germline gives CDR1 ENHRY, CDR2 SYGVKD. CDR3 bases: TGTGCCATCAGTGGCGAGACAGGGTCCTATGAGCAGTTCTTC. This sequence encodes CAISGETGSYEQFF.

This clonotype was recorded only once. The rearrangement links TRBV30 to TRBJ1-2; 9 bases are a match to TRBD1. The CDR3 has 14 amino acids. Germline lookup yields CDR1 GTSNPN and CDR2 SVGIG (reference sequence). The V gene end was trimmed by 5 bases and the J gene end by 8 bases; junction bases not matched to a gene: 12. The CDR3 sequence is CAWFPGQGSRGYTF. The CDR3 nucleotides read TGTGCCTGGTTTCCGGGACAGGGATCCCGAGGCTACACCTTC.

This clonotype was observed at least ten times. The chain is built from TRBV28 and TRBJ1-6; D gene uncertain. V lost 7 bases and J lost 5, with 15 bases in between. The CDR3 sequence is 15 residues long. Per the germline V gene, CDR1 is MDHEN and CDR2 is SYDVKM. The chain's CDR3 is CASTLGQVNNSPLHF. CDR3 nucleotides: TGTGCCAGCACCCTAGGTCAGGTCAATAATTCACCCCTCCACTTT.

This clonotype was detected a few times. The V gene is TRBV4-1, the J gene TRBJ2-7; D remains unclear. This CDR3 region has 13 residues. Trimming shortened V by 1 base and J by 3 bases, and 7 bases separated the two germline ends. Germline V lookup: CDR1 MGHRA, CDR2 YSYEKL. DNA for the CDR3: TGCGCCAGCAGCCAAGCTCAAAACTACGAGCAGTACTTC. Translation gives CASSQAQNYEQYF.

V and J are TRBV13 and TRBJ2-7; 9 bases align to TRBD1. Trimming removed 2 bases from V and 5 bases from J; junction bases left unmatched: 7. Germline loops: CDR1 PRHDT, CDR2 FYEKMQ (reference sequence). This CDR3 has 15 amino acids. CDR3 nucleotides: TGTGCCAGCAGCTTAAGAGGACAGGGGTCCCACGAGCAGTACTTC. Protein sequence: CASSLRGQGSHEQYF.

This clonotype was picked up many times. The chain links TRBV7-9 to TRBJ1-2; possible D gene TRBD1, 5 bases. The CDR3 loop spans 14 amino acids. V was cut by 5 bases and J by 4 bases, with 14 bases left in between. Germline CDR1 SEHNR, CDR2 FQNEAQ (reference sequence). The CDR3 DNA reads as TGTGCCAGCAGCCGCTTAGGGGCCTTCTATGGCTACACCTTC. Amino acid sequence: CASSRLGAFYGYTF.

Many counts were recorded for this clonotype. The V gene is TRBV20-1, the J gene TRBJ2-1; D might be TRBD2 (5 bases). Per germline, CDR1 DFQATT and CDR2 SNEGSKA (reference sequence). The V gene lost 5 bases and the J gene lost 0 bases, with 11 bases spanning the gap. This CDR3 is 14 amino acids long. CDR3 region: CSAHGILSYNEQFF. Here the CDR3 DNA reads TGCAGTGCTCACGGGATCCTCTCCTACAATGAGCAGTTCTTC.

The chain uses TRBV29-1 and TRBJ1-2, with 7 bases lining up with TRBD1. The CDR3 extends over 16 amino acids. Germline V CDR1 and CDR2: SQVTM, ANQGSEA. V dropped 5 bases and J dropped 2; count of bases not matched to a gene: 14. CDR3 sequence: CSVWEQGTGANYGYTF. Here the CDR3 DNA reads TGCAGCGTTTGGGAACAGGGGACTGGGGCCAACTATGGCTACACCTTC.

The sample holds many counts of this clonotype. The chain combines TRBV9 with TRBJ1-1; weak D call: TRBD1 (5 bases). V lost 4 bases to trimming and J lost 0 bases, with 19 bases between them. This CDR3 is built from 17 residues. The germline V gene has CDR1 SGDLS and CDR2 YYNGEE. The CDR3 is CASSPRSDWGVNTEAFF. The CDR3 nucleotides read TGTGCCAGCAGCCCGCGATCCGATTGGGGGGTGAACACTGAAGCTTTCTTT.

In this sample, this clonotype turned up a few times. This chain connects TRBV20-1 to TRBJ2-1, with TRBD2 matching over 13 bases. This CDR3 is built from 15 residues. Germline CDR1 is DFQATT and CDR2 is SNEGSKA (reference sequence). V lost 4 bases to trimming and J lost 5 bases; unmatched junction nucleotides: 5. CDR3 region: CSANLLAGGNNEQFF. The CDR3 region has the DNA TGCAGTGCTAACCTACTAGCGGGAGGGAACAATGAGCAGTTCTTC.

This clonotype has ten or more counts. This CDR3 is CASSFSQNNGYTF. DNA of the CDR3: TGTGCCAGCAGTTTCAGTCAGAATAATGGCTACACCTTC. This chain links TRBV28 with TRBJ1-2; D remains ambiguous. CDR1 MDHEN and CDR2 SYDVKM come from the germline V gene. The V gene lost 3 bases and the J gene lost 6 bases, with 11 bases spanning the gap. The CDR3 is 13 residues long.

There are many counts of this clonotype. The chain joins TRBV6-1 to TRBJ1-3; 11 bases align to TRBD1. After removal of 5 bases from V and 5 bases from J, the junction contained 2 bases not matched to a gene. Germline V gene lookup returns CDR1 MNHNS and CDR2 SASEGT. The CDR3 has 14 residues. The CDR3 region is CASSRTGGRNTIYF. The CDR3 bases are TGTGCCAGCAGTAGGACAGGGGGCAGAAACACCATATATTTT.

This clonotype was seen many times. The chain links TRBV7-9 to TRBJ2-1; 9 nucleotides agree with TRBD1. V was pared by 6 bases and J by 8 bases, with 14 bases of the junction left unmatched. Germline V gene sequence: CDR1 SEHNR, CDR2 FQNEAQ (reference sequence). This CDR3 has 16 amino acids. The chain's CDR3 is CASSPGDRGIGDEQFF. CDR3 sequence (DNA): TGTGCCAGCAGTCCGGGTGACAGGGGGATCGGGGATGAGCAGTTCTTC.

This clonotype was recorded a few times. V is TRBV6-1 and J is TRBJ1-1, with D possibly matching TRBD1 (6 bases). This CDR3 has 14 residues. The V gene's germline CDR1 is MNHNS and CDR2 SASEGT. The V and J ends lost 6 bases and 4 bases respectively, with 15 bases between them. The CDR3 loop reads CASRSTAGATEAFF. CDR3 nucleotides: TGTGCCAGCAGGTCAACAGCAGGGGCCACTGAAGCTTTCTTT.

This clonotype was counted at least ten times. V gene TRBV2 combines with J gene TRBJ1-6, with 7 bases lining up with TRBD1. CDR3 length: 13 residues. Trimming removed 11 bases from V and 5 bases from J; junction bases left unmatched: 6. Germline assignment: CDR1 SNHLY and CDR2 FYNNEI. CDR3 nucleotide sequence: TGTGCCGGCCGACAGGGTCATAATTCACCCCTCCACTTT. It yields the protein CAGRQGHNSPLHF.

The table lists this clonotype with many counts. The chain carries TRBV7-9 and TRBJ1-1; possible D gene TRBD1, 5 bases. The germline V gene encodes CDR1 SEHNR and CDR2 FQNEAQ (reference sequence). The CDR3 is made up of 14 amino acids. V lost 1 base, J lost 5 bases, and 11 bases lay in between. CDR3 DNA: TGTGCCAGCAGCTTAGTGGGGGGAGGAACTGAAGCTTTCTTT. Translation gives CASSLVGGGTEAFF.

This clonotype was found many times. J is TRBJ2-5 and V is TRBV20-1; 9 nucleotides match TRBD1. The CDR3 runs to 14 residues. CDR1 and CDR2 (germline): DFQATT, SNEGSKA (reference sequence). Losses at the gene ends were 5 bases for V and 5 bases for J; bases not matched to a gene: 9. The CDR3, as DNA: TGCAGTGCTCGATTGACAGGGGGACGGGAGACCCAGTACTTC. Encoded protein: CSARLTGGRETQYF.

The sample holds many counts of this clonotype. J is TRBJ1-6 and V is TRBV5-1; D gene ambiguous. The V gene's germline CDR1 is SGHRS and CDR2 YFSETQ. The CDR3 has 13 residues. V dropped 0 bases and J dropped 9 bases, with 7 bases sitting between them. The CDR3 protein is CASSLAAGSPLHF. In DNA form, the CDR3 reads TGCGCCAGCAGCTTGGCGGCCGGTTCACCCCTCCACTTT.